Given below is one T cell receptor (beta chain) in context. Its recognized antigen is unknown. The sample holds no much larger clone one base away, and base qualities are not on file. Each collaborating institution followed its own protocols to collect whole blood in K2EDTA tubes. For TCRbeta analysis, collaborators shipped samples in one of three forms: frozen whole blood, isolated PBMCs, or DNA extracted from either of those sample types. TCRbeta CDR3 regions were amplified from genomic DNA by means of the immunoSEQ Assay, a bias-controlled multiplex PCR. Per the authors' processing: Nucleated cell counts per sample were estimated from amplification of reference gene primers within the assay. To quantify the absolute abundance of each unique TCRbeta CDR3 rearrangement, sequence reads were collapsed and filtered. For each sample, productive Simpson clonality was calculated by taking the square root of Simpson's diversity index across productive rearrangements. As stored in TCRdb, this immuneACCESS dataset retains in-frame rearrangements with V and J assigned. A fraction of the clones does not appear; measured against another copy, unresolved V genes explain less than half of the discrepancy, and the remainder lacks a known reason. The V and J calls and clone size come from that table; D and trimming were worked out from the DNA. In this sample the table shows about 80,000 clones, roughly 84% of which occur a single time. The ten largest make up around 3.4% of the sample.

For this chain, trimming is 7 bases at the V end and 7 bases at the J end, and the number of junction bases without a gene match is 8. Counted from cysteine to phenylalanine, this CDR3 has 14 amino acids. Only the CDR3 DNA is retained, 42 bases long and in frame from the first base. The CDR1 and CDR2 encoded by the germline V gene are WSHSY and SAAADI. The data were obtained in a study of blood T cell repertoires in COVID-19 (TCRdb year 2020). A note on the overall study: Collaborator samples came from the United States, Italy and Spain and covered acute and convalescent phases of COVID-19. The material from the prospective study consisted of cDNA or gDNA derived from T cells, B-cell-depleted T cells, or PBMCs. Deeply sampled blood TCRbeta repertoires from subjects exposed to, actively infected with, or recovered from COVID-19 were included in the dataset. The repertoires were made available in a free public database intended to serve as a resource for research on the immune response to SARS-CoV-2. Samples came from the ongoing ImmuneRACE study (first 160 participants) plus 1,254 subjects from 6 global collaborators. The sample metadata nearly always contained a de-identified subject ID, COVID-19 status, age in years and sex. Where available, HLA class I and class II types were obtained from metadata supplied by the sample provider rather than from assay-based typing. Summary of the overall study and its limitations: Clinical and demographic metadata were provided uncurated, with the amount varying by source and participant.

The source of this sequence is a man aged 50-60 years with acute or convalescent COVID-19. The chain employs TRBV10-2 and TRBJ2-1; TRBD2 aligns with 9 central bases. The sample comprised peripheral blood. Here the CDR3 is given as CASMGAGGANEQFF. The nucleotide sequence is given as TGCGCCAGCATGGGCGCGGGAGGGGCTAATGAGCAGTTCTTC.